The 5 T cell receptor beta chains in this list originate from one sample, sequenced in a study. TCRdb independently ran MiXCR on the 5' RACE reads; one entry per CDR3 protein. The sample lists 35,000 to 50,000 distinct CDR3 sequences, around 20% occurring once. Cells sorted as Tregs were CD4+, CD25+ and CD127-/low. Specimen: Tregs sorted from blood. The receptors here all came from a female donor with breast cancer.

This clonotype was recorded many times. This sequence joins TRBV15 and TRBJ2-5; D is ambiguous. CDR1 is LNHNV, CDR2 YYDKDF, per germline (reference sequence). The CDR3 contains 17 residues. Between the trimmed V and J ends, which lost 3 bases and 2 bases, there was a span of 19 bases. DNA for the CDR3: TGTGCCACCAGCAGGCAAAGTGAACGAGAGACTCAAGAGACCCAGTACTTC. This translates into CATSRQSERETQETQYF.

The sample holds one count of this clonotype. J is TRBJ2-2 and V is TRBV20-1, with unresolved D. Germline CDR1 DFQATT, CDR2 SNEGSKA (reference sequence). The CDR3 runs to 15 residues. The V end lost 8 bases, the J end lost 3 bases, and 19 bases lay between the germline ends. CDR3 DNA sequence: TGCAGTACTTATGACTCAAGACTCGACACCGGGGAGCTGTTTTTT. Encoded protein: CSTYDSRLDTGELFF.

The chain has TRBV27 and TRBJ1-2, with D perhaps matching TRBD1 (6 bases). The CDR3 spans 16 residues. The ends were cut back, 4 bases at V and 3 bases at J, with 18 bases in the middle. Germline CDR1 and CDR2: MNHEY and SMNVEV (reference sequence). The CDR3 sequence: CASSSAEDRPYYGYTF. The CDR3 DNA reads TGTGCCAGCAGTTCCGCCGAAGACAGGCCCTACTATGGCTACACCTTC.

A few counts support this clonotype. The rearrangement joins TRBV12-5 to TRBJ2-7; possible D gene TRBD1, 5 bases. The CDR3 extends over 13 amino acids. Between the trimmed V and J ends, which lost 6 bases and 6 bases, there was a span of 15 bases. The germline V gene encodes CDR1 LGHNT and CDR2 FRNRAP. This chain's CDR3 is CASGSDRFGEQYF. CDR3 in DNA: TGTGCTAGTGGCTCAGACAGATTTGGCGAGCAGTACTTC.

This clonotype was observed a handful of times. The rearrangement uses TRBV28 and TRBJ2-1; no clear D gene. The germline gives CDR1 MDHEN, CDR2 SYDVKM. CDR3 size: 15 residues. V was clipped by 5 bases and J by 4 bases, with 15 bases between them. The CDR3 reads CASSKRSITYNEQFF. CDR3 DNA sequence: TGTGCCAGCAGTAAGAGGAGTATTACATACAATGAGCAGTTCTTC.